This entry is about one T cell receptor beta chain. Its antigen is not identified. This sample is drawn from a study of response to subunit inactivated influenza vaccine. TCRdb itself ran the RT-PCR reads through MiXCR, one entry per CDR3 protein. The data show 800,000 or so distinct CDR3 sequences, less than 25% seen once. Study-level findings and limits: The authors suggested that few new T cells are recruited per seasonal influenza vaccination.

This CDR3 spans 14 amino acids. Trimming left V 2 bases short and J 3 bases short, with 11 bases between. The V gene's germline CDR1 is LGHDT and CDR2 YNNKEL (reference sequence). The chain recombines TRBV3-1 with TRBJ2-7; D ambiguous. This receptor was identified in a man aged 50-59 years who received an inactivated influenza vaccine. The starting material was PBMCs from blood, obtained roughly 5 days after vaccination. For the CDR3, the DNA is TGTGCCAGCAGCCAACAGATTATTGGCTACGAGCAGTACTTC. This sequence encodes CASSQQIIGYEQYF.